The 20 T cell receptor beta chains listed next were all sequenced from one sample in a study of cytomegalovirus exposure and HLA in healthy donors. PCR was performed using 60 Vbeta and 13 Jbeta primers. Profiled with immunoSEQ multiplex PCR; TCRdb holds only in-frame clones, not every one. The data contain 170,000 or so clones, 70% to 90% of them seen just once; the ten biggest clones take up around 2.4%. The sequencing input was PBMCs. The receptors derive from a woman aged 25 to 39 in good health and CMV-seronegative.

A remark on this clone: Distinct nucleotide sequences in the sample also encode this CDR3. The CDR3, as DNA: TGTGCCAGCTCACCACCGGGACAGGGGAATGAAAAACTGTTTTTT. Translated, it gives CASSPPGQGNEKLFF. V and J are TRBV18 and TRBJ1-4; 10 nucleotides line up with TRBD1. Trimming cost V 0 bases and J 5 bases; bases outside gene matches: 0. The CDR3 sequence is 15 residues long. Germline V lookup: CDR1 KGHSH, CDR2 LQKENI.

V usage is TRBV7-9 and J usage is TRBJ2-7, with D maybe TRBD2 (6 bases). V lost 5 bases to trimming and J lost 3 bases, with 11 bases between them. This CDR3 has 13 amino acids. Per the germline V gene, CDR1 is SEHNR and CDR2 is FQNEAQ (reference sequence). The chain's CDR3 is CASSHPGGYEQYF. In nucleotides, the CDR3 is TGTGCCAGCAGCCACCCCGGGGGCTACGAGCAGTACTTC.

Only one count was recorded for this clone. The chain carries TRBV4-2 and TRBJ1-6; maybe TRBD1 (5 bases). Deletions cut 2 bases from V and 8 bases from J, with 10 bases between. The CDR3 covers 14 residues. CDR1 is LGHNA, CDR2 YNFKEQ, per germline. CDR3 protein: CASSQTLRDSPLHF. The CDR3 DNA is TGTGCCAGCAGCCAAACCCTCAGGGATTCACCCCTCCACTTT.

This clone is a singleton in its sample. V and J are TRBV18 and TRBJ1-2; the D is unclear. CDR1 and CDR2 from the germline V gene are KGHSH and LQKENI. This CDR3 has 15 amino acids. V lost 6 bases and J 4 bases, leaving 18 bases between the germline ends. The CDR3 loop reads CASSPETSTLYGYTF. The CDR3 DNA sequence: TGTGCCAGCTCCCCAGAGACATCCACCCTCTATGGCTACACCTTC.

For this clone: Other DNA variants within this sample encode the same CDR3. The CDR3 DNA follows: TGTGCCAGCAGTAGCGGACAGGGATCCGAGCAGTACTTC. Translated: CASSSGQGSEQYF. The rearrangement uses TRBV28 and TRBJ2-7, with TRBD1 identical over 8 bases. The CDR3 totals 13 residues. The trim removed 5 bases at V and 6 bases at J, leaving 6 bases unmatched. The V gene's germline CDR1 is MDHEN and CDR2 SYDVKM. Full variable domain (rest looked up from reference TRBV28 and TRBJ2-7): DVKVTQSSRYLVKRTGEKVFLECVQDMDHENMFWYRQDPGLGLRLIYFSYDVKMKEKGDIPEGYSVSREKKERFSLILESASTNQTSMYLCASSSGQGSEQYFGPGTRLTVT.

J is TRBJ1-2 and V is TRBV27; no definite D call. Germline V gene data show CDR1 as MNHEY and CDR2 as SMNVEV (reference sequence). V was clipped by 4 bases and J by 8 bases, with 20 bases between them. The CDR3 length is 15 residues. CDR3 coding DNA: TGTGCCAGCAGTTCGTCACAGACAAACAACCAGGGCTACACCTTC. Its translation: CASSSSQTNNQGYTF.

The V gene is TRBV18, the J gene TRBJ2-1; 15 bases align to TRBD2. Germline V gene lookup returns CDR1 KGHSH and CDR2 LQKENI. The CDR3 has 14 amino acids. V shed 3 bases, J shed 11 bases, and the junction held 2 bases outside the gene matches. The CDR3, as DNA: TGTGCCAGCTCACCCGGGACTAGCGGGGGGAAGCAGTTCTTC. It is translated as CASSPGTSGGKQFF.

V usage is TRBV9 and J usage is TRBJ2-7; D may be TRBD2 (5 bases). Trimming stripped 4 bases from V and 0 bases from J, with 11 bases between. CDR3 size: 14 residues. Germline V CDR1 and CDR2: SGDLS, YYNGEE. The chain's CDR3 is CASSPGGPSYEQYF. CDR3 in DNA: TGTGCCAGCAGCCCCGGCGGGCCCTCCTACGAGCAGTACTTC.

V is TRBV28 and J is TRBJ1-6; D not certain. The CDR3 covers 19 residues. V was trimmed by 8 bases and J by 0 bases, leaving 23 bases between them. Germline V lookup: CDR1 MDHEN, CDR2 SYDVKM. CDR3 loop: CASGLDFGRRSSYNSPLHF. For the CDR3, the DNA is TGTGCCAGCGGACTTGACTTTGGACGGAGGAGCTCCTATAATTCACCCCTCCACTTT.

The CDR3 is CASSLASGYTGELFF. DNA for the CDR3: TGTGCCAGCAGCTTGGCTAGCGGTTACACCGGGGAGCTGTTTTTT. V usage is TRBV5-5 and J usage is TRBJ2-2, with 7 bases that match TRBD2. V was clipped by 0 bases and J by 3 bases; unmatched bases: 2. CDR1 and CDR2 from the germline V gene are SGHKS and YYEKEE (reference sequence). The CDR3 runs to 15 residues.

The chain joins TRBV2 to TRBJ1-2; D is unresolved. Germline-derived CDR1 and CDR2 are SNHLY and FYNNEI. Trimming removed 2 bases at V and 5 bases at J, with 6 bases between. The CDR3 contains 12 residues. CDR3 sequence (DNA): TGTGCCAGCAGTGAAACGGTTTATGGCTACACCTTC. It encodes CASSETVYGYTF.

A remark on this clone: The sample has other DNA sequences that encode this CDR3 too. For the CDR3, the DNA is TGTGCCAGCAGTCCTGGACAGTCCTACGAGCAGTACTTC. As protein: CASSPGQSYEQYF. This sequence joins TRBV28 and TRBJ2-7; TRBD1 is a possible D gene (6 bases). V was pared by 5 bases and J by 1 base, with 9 bases between. Per the germline V gene, CDR1 is MDHEN and CDR2 is SYDVKM. CDR3 length: 13 amino acids.

The chain has TRBV4-2 and TRBJ2-1; D is undetermined. The CDR3 length is 18 residues. V was clipped by 0 bases and J by 0 bases, with 15 bases between them. Germline V gene data show CDR1 as LGHNA and CDR2 as YNFKEQ. In DNA form, the CDR3 reads TGTGCCAGCAGCCAAGATAAGGAGCGCTTTGCCTCCTACAATGAGCAGTTCTTC. This encodes CASSQDKERFASYNEQFF.

V is TRBV7-2 and J is TRBJ2-2; 12 bases align to TRBD2. Germline lookup yields CDR1 SGHTA and CDR2 FQGNSA. The V gene end was trimmed by 5 bases and the J gene end by 6 bases; junction bases not matched to a gene: 13. This CDR3 region has 18 residues. Here the CDR3 reads CASSNSRLAGGHSGELFF. The CDR3 DNA reads as TGTGCCAGCAGCAATTCCAGGCTAGCGGGAGGGCACTCCGGGGAGCTGTTTTTT.

The chain is built from TRBV15 and TRBJ2-7; 10 bases are shared with TRBD1. The CDR3 extends over 17 amino acids. Germline lookup yields CDR1 LNHNV and CDR2 YYDKDF (reference sequence). V gave up 1 base and J gave up 3 bases; unmatched junction bases: 9. In DNA form, the CDR3 reads TGTGCCACCAGCAGAGTCCCACTCGGACAGGGGGACTACGAGCAGTACTTC. Its translation: CATSRVPLGQGDYEQYF.

The chain combines TRBV5-4 with TRBJ2-2, with 9 bases fitting TRBD2. Germline CDR1 and CDR2: SGHNT and YYREEE (reference sequence). The trim removed 5 bases at V and 4 bases at J, leaving 9 bases unmatched. The CDR3 totals 16 residues. This CDR3 is CASSWRGGRGTGELFF. CDR3 in DNA: TGTGCCAGCAGTTGGCGGGGGGGCCGAGGCACCGGGGAGCTGTTTTTT.

This clone was counted only a few times. CDR3 DNA sequence: TGTGCCAGCAGCTTGGATTTTAGCGGGAGCGGTAGCTCCTACGAGCAGTACTTC. Encoded protein: CASSLDFSGSGSSYEQYF. The V gene is TRBV5-6, the J gene TRBJ2-7; 9 bases fit TRBD2. J lost 0 bases, V lost 0 bases, and 10 bases had no gene match. The CDR3 is 18 residues long. CDR1 and CDR2 (germline): SGHDT, YYEEEE.

The chain recombines TRBV5-6 with TRBJ2-3; tentative D call: TRBD1 (6 bases). The CDR3 has 15 amino acids. V was clipped by 3 bases and J by 2 bases, with 13 bases between them. Looked up from germline, CDR1 is SGHDT and CDR2 is YYEEEE. The CDR3 DNA sequence: TGTGCCAGCAGCTCAACAGGGAGACACACAGATACGCAGTATTTT. Its protein is CASSSTGRHTDTQYF.

CDR3: CAWRDTDRNTGELFF. CDR3 nucleotide sequence: TGTGCCTGGCGTGATACAGACAGAAACACCGGGGAGCTGTTTTTT. The chain has TRBV30 and TRBJ2-2; D may be TRBD1 (5 bases). Germline V gene data show CDR1 as GTSNPN and CDR2 as SVGIG (reference sequence). Trimming removed 5 bases from V and 2 bases from J, with 15 bases in between. CDR3 length: 15 residues.

This clone occurred a few times. The chain combines TRBV7-9 with TRBJ2-5, with D perhaps matching TRBD1 (6 bases). Trimming shortened V by 1 base and J by 4 bases, and 13 bases separated the two germline ends. Germline V CDR1 and CDR2: SEHNR, FQNEAQ (reference sequence). The CDR3 consists of 15 residues. CDR3 loop: CASSLVDRFRETQYF. CDR3 DNA: TGTGCCAGCAGCTTAGTGGACAGATTTCGAGAGACCCAGTACTTC.